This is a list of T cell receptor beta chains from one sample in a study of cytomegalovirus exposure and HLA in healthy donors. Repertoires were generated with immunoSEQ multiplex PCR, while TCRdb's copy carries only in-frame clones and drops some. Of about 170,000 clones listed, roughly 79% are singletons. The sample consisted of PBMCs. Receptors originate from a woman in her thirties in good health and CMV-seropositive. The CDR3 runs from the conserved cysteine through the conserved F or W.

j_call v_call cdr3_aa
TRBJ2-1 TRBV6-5 CASRTGLAYNEQFF
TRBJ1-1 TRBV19 CASRVWNTEAFF
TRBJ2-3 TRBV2 CASSGVLPPLAQYF
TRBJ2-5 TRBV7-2 CASSLQVRGGQETQYF
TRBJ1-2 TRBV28 CASITGDRGSGGYTF
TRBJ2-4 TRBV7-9 CASSSSGQGVTKNIQYF
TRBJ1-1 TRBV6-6 CASSSQGGTEAFF
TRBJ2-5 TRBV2 CASSELRGTKTQYF
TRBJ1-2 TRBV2 CASRDPGTGDGYTF
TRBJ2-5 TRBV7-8 CASSLNAAETQYF
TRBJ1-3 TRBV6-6 CASSYGRSSGNTIYF
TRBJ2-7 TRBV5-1 CASSLTGLAGIGGRSYEQYF
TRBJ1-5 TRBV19 CASSISGQGIAAQHF
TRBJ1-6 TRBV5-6 CASSSGVHNGSPLHF
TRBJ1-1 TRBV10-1 CASSESGQGEAFF
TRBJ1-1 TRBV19 CASSTRQTLNTEAFF
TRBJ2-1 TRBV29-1 CSVEPPLSGRAFYNEQFF
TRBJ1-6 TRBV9 CASSEGQGRSYNSPLHF
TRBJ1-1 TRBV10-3 CAISDAPGFTEAFF
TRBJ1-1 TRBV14 CASSQVVAGLMNTEAFF
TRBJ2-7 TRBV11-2 CASRTGHLYEQYF
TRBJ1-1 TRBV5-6 CASSLAPPNTEAFF
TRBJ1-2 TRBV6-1 CASSEVAGELYGYTF
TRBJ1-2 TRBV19 CASSIDPGDGYTF
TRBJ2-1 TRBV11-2 CASSLAGGYEQFF
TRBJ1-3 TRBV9 CASSVGGSGRNTIYF
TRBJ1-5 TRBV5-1 CASSLVSGSDQPQHF
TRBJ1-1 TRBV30 CAWKSASGSTEAFF
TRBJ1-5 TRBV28 CATEEGGNQPQHF
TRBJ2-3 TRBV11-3 CASSSWGGFTDTQYF